This TCR beta chain originates from a study of T cells after somatic rescue of genetic block. Assay: immunoSEQ multiplex PCR; the TCRdb copy retains only in-frame clones and omits some. This sample has thousands of clones; 75% to 90% occur once, and the top ten carry over 25%. Losses at the gene ends were 6 bases for V and 5 bases for J; bases not matched to a gene: 7. Germline-derived CDR1 and CDR2 are LNHDA and SQIVND (reference sequence). The CDR3 loop spans 15 amino acids. This chain links TRBV19 with TRBJ2-1; 10 bases are shared with TRBD2. The sequencing input was peripheral blood mononuclear cells (PBMCs). The TCR was taken from a boy aged 5 to 17. The CDR3 region is CASSPLAGTNNEQFF. The CDR3 DNA reads TGTGCCAGTAGCCCACTAGCGGGAACAAACAATGAGCAGTTCTTC.